This entry concerns a single T cell receptor (beta chain). The sample belongs to a study of blood T cell repertoires in COVID-19. Study in general: Acute and convalescent COVID-19 specimens originated in the United States, Italy and Spain. The cDNA or gDNA used as material had been derived from T cells, B-cell-depleted T cells, or PBMCs.

Trimming pared 7 bases from V and 1 base from J, leaving 16 bases between. Germline CDR1 LNHDA, CDR2 SQIVND (reference sequence). CDR3 length: 15 residues. Original processing methods: Amplification from reference gene primers served as the basis for estimated nucleated cell counts. Produced via immunoSEQ multiplex PCR; TCRdb's table is partial and in-frame only. Clone size and V and J calls were adopted from that table, with D and trimming inferred from the DNA. The table has around 190,000 clones, roughly 86% seen once. The sequencing input was PBMCs or T cells enriched from blood (not recorded which). The J gene is TRBJ1-1, the V gene TRBV19, with a possible D match to TRBD1 (6 bases). This TCR was recovered from a man aged 18 to 35 with acute COVID-19. The CDR3 region is CASKSEGQKNTEAFF. The CDR3 DNA is TGTGCCAGTAAATCGGAAGGACAGAAGAACACTGAAGCTTTCTTT.